Listed below are T cell receptor beta chains from one sample, sequenced in a study of T cell responses to AZD1222 COVID-19 vaccine. Assay: immunoSEQ multiplex PCR; the TCRdb copy retains only in-frame clones and omits some. The top ten clones hold 0.99% of a sample with around 170,000 clones, just over 90% of them seen once. This sample comprised peripheral blood, obtained on day 0 of AZD1222 vaccination. These receptors were obtained from an adult in good health. CDR3s include the opening cysteine and the closing phenylalanine or tryptophan. The order of the fields is D gene, V gene, clone size, J gene, CDR3 protein, CDR3 DNA. A D gene is named only where the DNA matches it firmly. Some rows have no size entry. The others give once, few or many, or a class for an expanded clone.

D gene: TRBD1; V gene: TRBV24-1; clone size: NA; J gene: TRBJ1-5; CDR3 protein: CATSDTGGSYQPQHF; CDR3 DNA: TGTGCCACCAGTGATACAGGGGGCAGTTATCAGCCCCAGCATTTT
D gene: NA; V gene: TRBV6-2/TRBV6-3; clone size: once; J gene: TRBJ1-5; CDR3 protein: CASSYTLEGEGGNQPQHF; CDR3 DNA: TGTGCCAGCAGTTACACATTAGAAGGGGAAGGTGGCAATCAGCCCCAGCATTTT
D gene: NA; V gene: TRBV5-8; clone size: NA; J gene: TRBJ2-7; CDR3 protein: CASSLVGAPREQYF; CDR3 DNA: TGTGCCAGCAGCTTGGTGGGGGCTCCCCGCGAGCAGTACTTC
D gene: NA; V gene: TRBV29-1; clone size: few; J gene: TRBJ1-4; CDR3 protein: CSVGTGTTEKLFF; CDR3 DNA: TGCAGCGTGGGTACAGGGACCACAGAAAAACTGTTTTTT
D gene: NA; V gene: TRBV19; clone size: NA; J gene: TRBJ1-2; CDR3 protein: CASSIVGIRGYTF; CDR3 DNA: TGTGCCAGTAGTATTGTAGGGATACGTGGCTACACCTTC
D gene: TRBD2; V gene: TRBV27; clone size: NA; J gene: TRBJ2-7; CDR3 protein: CASSLEREGLTEQYF; CDR3 DNA: TGTGCCAGCAGTTTAGAGCGGGAGGGCCTCACCGAGCAGTACTTC
D gene: TRBD2; V gene: TRBV6-6; clone size: NA; J gene: TRBJ2-7; CDR3 protein: CASSHLRGTSGNVYEQYF; CDR3 DNA: TGTGCCAGCAGTCACCTTAGGGGAACTAGCGGGAACGTCTACGAGCAGTACTTC
D gene: TRBD1; V gene: TRBV19; clone size: NA; J gene: TRBJ1-4; CDR3 protein: CASSRDSLNEKLFF; CDR3 DNA: TGTGCCAGTAGTCGGGACAGCCTTAATGAAAAACTGTTTTTT
D gene: NA; V gene: TRBV19; clone size: few; J gene: TRBJ2-7; CDR3 protein: CASTEQGEGSYEQYF; CDR3 DNA: TGTGCCAGCACCGAACAGGGTGAAGGATCCTACGAGCAGTACTTC
D gene: TRBD1; V gene: TRBV2; clone size: NA; J gene: TRBJ1-1; CDR3 protein: CASRTYTGGTEAFF; CDR3 DNA: TGTGCCAGCAGGACATATACAGGGGGCACTGAAGCTTTCTTT
D gene: NA; V gene: TRBV6-5; clone size: NA; J gene: TRBJ2-2; CDR3 protein: CASSYRQPPGTGELFF; CDR3 DNA: TGTGCCAGCAGTTACCGGCAGCCGCCCGGCACCGGGGAGCTGTTTTTT
D gene: NA; V gene: TRBV28; clone size: NA; J gene: TRBJ1-2; CDR3 protein: CASSPRGVNYGYTF; CDR3 DNA: TGTGCCAGCAGTCCCCGCGGCGTAAACTATGGCTACACCTTC
D gene: NA; V gene: TRBV19; clone size: NA; J gene: TRBJ2-7; CDR3 protein: CASSTGDYEQYF; CDR3 DNA: TGTGCCAGTAGTACTGGGGACTACGAGCAGTACTTC
D gene: NA; V gene: TRBV19; clone size: NA; J gene: TRBJ1-5; CDR3 protein: CASRTTWDSNQPQHF; CDR3 DNA: TGTGCCAGTAGGACCACCTGGGACAGCAATCAGCCCCAGCATTTT
D gene: TRBD2; V gene: TRBV7-2; clone size: few; J gene: TRBJ2-1; CDR3 protein: CASSFLLAGRSHEQFF; CDR3 DNA: TGTGCCAGCAGCTTTCTCTTAGCGGGGAGAAGCCATGAGCAGTTCTTC
D gene: NA; V gene: TRBV12-3/TRBV12-4; clone size: NA; J gene: TRBJ2-2; CDR3 protein: CAGAGQNTGELFF; CDR3 DNA: TGTGCCGGGGCAGGACAGAACACCGGGGAGCTGTTTTTT
D gene: NA; V gene: TRBV7-2; clone size: NA; J gene: TRBJ1-1; CDR3 protein: CASRQQRNTEAFF; CDR3 DNA: TGTGCCAGCAGGCAACAACGGAACACTGAAGCTTTCTTT
D gene: NA; V gene: TRBV21-1; clone size: NA; J gene: TRBJ1-2; CDR3 protein: CASSPQMWNYGYTF; CDR3 DNA: TGTGCCAGCAGCCCCCAGATGTGGAACTATGGCTACACCTTC
D gene: TRBD2; V gene: TRBV10-1; clone size: NA; J gene: TRBJ2-3; CDR3 protein: CASSGTSGRTHNTQYF; CDR3 DNA: TGCGCCAGCAGTGGGACTAGCGGGAGAACACATAATACGCAGTATTTT
D gene: TRBD2; V gene: TRBV7-3; clone size: NA; J gene: TRBJ2-1; CDR3 protein: CASSSKGLAGSYNEQFF; CDR3 DNA: TGTGCCAGCAGCTCGAAAGGACTAGCGGGCTCCTACAATGAGCAGTTCTTC
D gene: NA; V gene: TRBV21-1; clone size: NA; J gene: TRBJ2-7; CDR3 protein: CASSSRTDEQYF; CDR3 DNA: TGTGCCAGCAGCAGTAGGACAGACGAGCAGTACTTC
D gene: NA; V gene: TRBV7-8; clone size: NA; J gene: TRBJ2-3; CDR3 protein: CASSFAGKSTDTQYF; CDR3 DNA: TGTGCCAGCAGCTTTGCCGGGAAATCCACAGATACGCAGTATTTT
D gene: TRBD2; V gene: TRBV3-1/TRBV3-2; clone size: NA; J gene: TRBJ2-7; CDR3 protein: CASSTSGGNYEQYF; CDR3 DNA: TGTGCCAGCAGTACTAGCGGGGGGAACTACGAGCAGTACTTC